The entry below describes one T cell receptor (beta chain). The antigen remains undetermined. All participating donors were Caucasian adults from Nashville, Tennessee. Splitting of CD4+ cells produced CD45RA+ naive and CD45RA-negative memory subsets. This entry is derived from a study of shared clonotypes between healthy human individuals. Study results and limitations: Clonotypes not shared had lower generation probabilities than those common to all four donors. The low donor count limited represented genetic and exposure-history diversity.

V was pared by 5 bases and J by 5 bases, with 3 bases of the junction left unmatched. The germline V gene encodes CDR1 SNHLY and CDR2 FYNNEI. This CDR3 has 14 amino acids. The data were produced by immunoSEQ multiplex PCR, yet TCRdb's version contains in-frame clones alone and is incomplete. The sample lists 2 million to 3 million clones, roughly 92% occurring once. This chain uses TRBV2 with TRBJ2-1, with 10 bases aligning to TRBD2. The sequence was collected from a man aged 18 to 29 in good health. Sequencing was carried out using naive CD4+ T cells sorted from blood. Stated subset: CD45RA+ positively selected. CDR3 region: CASSLGLADNEQFF. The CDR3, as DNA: TGTGCCAGCAGTCTTGGACTAGCGGACAATGAGCAGTTCTTC. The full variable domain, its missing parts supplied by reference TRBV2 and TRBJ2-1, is EPEVTQTPSHQVTQMGQEVILRCVPISNHLYFYWYRQILGQKVEFLVSFYNNEISEKSEIFDDQFSVERPDGSNFTLKIRSTKLEDSAMYFCASSLGLADNEQFFGPGTRLTVL.